This passage covers 13 T cell receptor beta chains from one sample sequenced in a study of tissue T cells after allogeneic stem cell transplantation. Sequencing was performed with immunoSEQ multiplex PCR; in TCRdb, only in-frame clones are kept and a portion is missing. The repertoire consists of several thousand clones, with approximately 59% occurring once and the leading ten covering around 30%. Time point of the sample: mouse harvest day 7 after allogeneic transplant. Mouse grafts combined 10^7 T-cell-depleted bone marrow cells with 10^6 splenic CD5+ T cells. Sequences were obtained from spleen. These receptors originate from a female BALB/c mouse given C57BL/6 T cells with graft-versus-host disease after an allogeneic hematopoietic cell transplant.

About this clone: Mouse gene names apply. The read gets to within 1 residue of the CDR3 end, and the germline J gene fills in the rest. The chain uses TRBV26 and TRBJ1-3; perhaps TRBD1 as D (5 bases). The CDR3 has 15 residues. CDR1 is KGHPV, CDR2 FQNQEV, per germline (reference sequence). Deletions cut 6 bases from V and 0 bases from J, with 12 bases between. CDR3: CASSPQGYSGNTLYF. The DNA read from the CDR3 is TGTGCCAGCAGCCCCCAGGGATATTCTGGAAATACGCTCTAT.

Concerning this clone itself: Germline and genes: mouse. The CDR3 end is not reached by the read, which stops 1 residue before it; the germline J gene fills it in. This sequence joins TRBV31 and TRBJ2-7, with D maybe TRBD2 (7 bases). V dropped 0 bases and J dropped 7 bases, with 10 bases sitting between them. Germline V gene data show CDR1 as GKSSPN and CDR2 as SITVG. The CDR3 extends over 12 amino acids. The CDR3 DNA, read in part, is TGTGCCTGGAGTCTAGAGGGGGGGGAACAGTAC. Translation: CAWSLEGGEQY. In full, the CDR3 is CAWSLEGGEQYF.

On this clone itself: Genes and germline are mouse. The sequence runs out 1 residue before the end of the CDR3; the remainder is reconstructed from the germline J gene. This sequence joins TRBV26 and TRBJ2-3; D might be TRBD2 (6 bases). Germline V gene lookup returns CDR1 KGHPV and CDR2 FQNQEV (reference sequence). Trimming removed 3 bases from V and 0 bases from J, with 10 bases in between. This CDR3 region has 15 residues. CDR3 sequence: CASSLPWGSAETLYF. The CDR3 bases that were read are TGTGCCAGCAGTCTACCCTGGGGTAGTGCAGAAACGCTGTAT.

As for this clone: Each gene name is a mouse one. The sequenced fragment ends 1 residue before the CDR3 boundary, so the rest is inferred from the germline J gene. The V and J genes are TRBV3 and TRBJ2-1, with D possibly being TRBD1 or TRBD2 (5 bases each). This CDR3 contains 15 residues. Germline CDR1 is SNHLY and CDR2 is FYNGKV (reference sequence). Trimming took 2 bases from V and 0 from J, leaving 8 bases between them. The CDR3 loop is CASSLLGLNYAEQFF. Incomplete CDR3 DNA: TGTGCCAGCAGCTTATTGGGGCTTAACTATGCTGAGCAGTTC. Full variable domain (remainder filled in from reference TRBV3 and TRBJ2-1): GPKVLQIPSHQIIDMGQMVTLNCDPVSNHLYFYWYKQILGQQMEFLVNFYNGKVMEKSKLFKDQFSVERPDGSYFTLKIQPTALEDSAVYFCASSLLGLNYAEQFFGPGTRLTVL.

This clone was seen only a few times. The gene symbols are mouse symbols. The sequenced fragment ends 1 residue before the CDR3 boundary, so the rest is inferred from the germline J gene. The chain couples TRBV2 to TRBJ1-3; 9 positions agree with TRBD1. V gave up 4 bases and J gave up 4 bases; unmatched junction bases: 5. From germline, CDR1 is LGHNA and CDR2 YSYQKL. This CDR3 contains 15 residues. The covered CDR3 bases are TGTGCCAGCAGCCCCCGGGACAGGGTCGGAAATACGCTCTAT. Its protein is CASSPRDRVGNTLY. In full, the CDR3 reads CASSPRDRVGNTLYF.

Turning to this clone: The listed genes are named as in mouse. The read stops 1 residue short of the end of the CDR3; the missing end is completed from the germline J gene. This chain links TRBV16 with TRBJ2-5, with 8 bases identical to TRBD2. Trimming took 5 bases from V and 5 from J; bases not matched to a gene: 6. Germline V gene data show CDR1 as SGHSA and CDR2 as FRNQAP. The CDR3 covers 14 residues. CDR3 DNA (partial): TGTGCAAGCAGCCTCCGGACTGGGCCAGACACCCAGTAC. It translates to CASSLRTGPDTQY. The full CDR3 reads CASSLRTGPDTQYF.

With respect to this clone: Gene names are the mouse ones. From the germline J gene comes the end of the CDR3, since the read stops 1 residue before it. V and J are TRBV26 and TRBJ2-7; D is undetermined. The germline V gene encodes CDR1 KGHPV and CDR2 FQNQEV (reference sequence). The CDR3 runs 10 residues. V was pared by 3 bases and J by 7 bases, with 4 bases between. CDR3 sequence reads: CASSLAEQYF. CDR3 DNA, as far as it was read: TGTGCCAGCAGTCTTGCAGAACAGTAC.

This clone is a singleton in its sample. Mouse names are used for the genes. The missing CDR3 end, 1 residue past where the read stops, is filled in from the germline J gene. The chain carries TRBV13-2 and TRBJ1-3; D possibly corresponds to TRBD1 (5 bases). The CDR3 runs 14 residues. Germline CDR1 NNHNN, CDR2 SYGAGS (reference sequence). Trimming pared 3 bases from V and 0 bases from J, leaving 7 bases between. CDR3 DNA (partial): TGTGCCAGCGGTGCCAGGGATTCTGGAAATACGCTCTAT. Translating it yields CASGARDSGNTLY. The full CDR3 reads CASGARDSGNTLYF.

A word on this clone: Gene names denote mouse genes. The read ends 1 residue before the CDR3 terminus; that terminus is restored from the germline J gene. The chain has TRBV1 and TRBJ1-1; D is possibly TRBD1 (5 bases). V was cut by 3 bases and J by 4 bases, with 12 bases left in between. Germline lookup yields CDR1 NSQYPW and CDR2 LRSPGD (reference sequence). The CDR3 spans 14 residues. CDR3 sequence reads: CTCSAGGEGTEVFF. Incomplete CDR3 DNA: TGCACCTGCAGTGCGGGGGGGGAGGGCACAGAAGTCTTC.

The table lists this clone with a few counts. The germline and genes are mouse ones. The missing CDR3 end, 1 residue past where the read stops, is filled in from the germline J gene. The chain links TRBV31 to TRBJ2-5; 8 bases match TRBD2. The CDR3 sequence is 15 residues long. CDR1 GKSSPN and CDR2 SITVG come from the germline V gene. V dropped 1 base and J dropped 6; count of bases not matched to a gene: 9. The sequenced part of the CDR3 DNA is TGTGCCTGGAGTCCCGGCCTGGGGGGAGGGGACACCCAGTAC. Translated: CAWSPGLGGGDTQY. Given in full, the CDR3 is CAWSPGLGGGDTQYF. The full variable domain, completed using reference TRBV31 and TRBJ2-5, is AQTIHQWPVAEIKAVGSPLSLGCTIKGKSSPNLYWYWQATGGTLQQLFYSITVGQVESVVQLNLSASRPKDDQFILSTEKLLLSHSGFYLCAWSPGLGGGDTQYFGPGTRLLVL.

As regards this clone: Germline and genes: mouse. CDR3 protein: CASKDWGGNTQYF. CDR3 DNA (partial): TGTGCCAGCAAGGACTGGGGGGGAAACACCCAGTAC. V gene TRBV13-3 combines with J gene TRBJ2-5; 12 bases map to TRBD2. The CDR3 is cut off 1 residue early in the read; its end comes from the germline J gene. V trimming: 6 bases; J trimming: 7 bases; junction bases outside the gene matches: 3. This CDR3 has 13 residues. Per the germline V gene, CDR1 is NNHDY and CDR2 is SYVADS. Filled out from reference TRBV13-3 and TRBJ2-5, the complete variable domain reads EAAVTQSPRSKVAVTGGKVTLSCHQTNNHDYMYWYRQDTGHGLRLIHYSYVADSTEKGDIPDGYKASRPSQENFSLILELASLSQTAVYFCASKDWGGNTQYFGPGTRLLVL.

Remarks on this clone: Gene names are mouse gene names. CDR3 DNA, as far as it was read: TGTGCCAGCGGTGGTCTTGGGAGGTCCTATGAACAGTAC. Its protein product is CASGGLGRSYEQY. Given in full, the CDR3 is CASGGLGRSYEQYF. This chain uses TRBV13-2 with TRBJ2-7; unclear D gene. Sequencing ends 1 residue short of the CDR3 end; the germline J gene provides the rest. The CDR3 length is 14 residues. Trimming stripped 3 bases from V and 1 base from J, with 11 bases between. The germline V gene encodes CDR1 NNHNN and CDR2 SYGAGS (reference sequence).

On this clone: Germline and genes here are mouse. Read sequence stops 1 residue before the CDR3 end, and the germline J gene provides the missing end. This rearrangement joins TRBV21 to TRBJ2-5; D unclear. TRBV21 is assigned to the ORF class and has an uncertain function. Trimming took 4 bases from V and 6 from J, leaving 11 bases between them. The CDR3 extends over 13 amino acids. The DNA read from the CDR3 is TGTGCTAGCAGTCGGAGAGGGAGGGACACCCAGTAC. Amino acid sequence: CASSRRGRDTQY. The complete CDR3 protein is CASSRRGRDTQYF.